This TCR beta chain originates from a study of blood T cells in healthy people across ages. As for the study in general: Through template switching, about one barcoded beta molecule was captured per two T cells, as measured in model experiments. Regarding the study as a whole: Researchers report that TCR beta diversity correlated strongly with naive T cell percentage.

A J-beta primer mix and a sample-barcoded 5' primer were used in a second PCR of about 6 to 12 cycles. TCRdb analysed the 5' RACE reads with MiXCR anew, one entry per CDR3 protein. The table records around 990,000 distinct CDR3 sequences, less than 25% of them present only once. The CDR3 loop spans 12 amino acids. Germline values: CDR1 SGHVS, CDR2 FQNEAQ. Extracted total RNA amounted to at least 6 micrograms for each sample. This clonotype was detected only a few times. Antigen unknown. At one of its ends the junction is not consistent with the germline gene, which may arise from a read error. These records were also assigned to another study, of T cells of mothers and their children. That source notes: With unrelated pairs as the comparison, related mother-child pairs had a slightly higher overlap that was not significant.

This sequence was found in a girl aged 2-10 years in good health. Sequenced sample: blood. The rearrangement links TRBV7-8 to TRBJ2-3; D remains ambiguous. CDR3 in amino acids: CASSTTGPPQFF. The CDR3 DNA reads as TGTGCCAGCAGCACAACGGGTCCCCCCCAGTTTTTT.